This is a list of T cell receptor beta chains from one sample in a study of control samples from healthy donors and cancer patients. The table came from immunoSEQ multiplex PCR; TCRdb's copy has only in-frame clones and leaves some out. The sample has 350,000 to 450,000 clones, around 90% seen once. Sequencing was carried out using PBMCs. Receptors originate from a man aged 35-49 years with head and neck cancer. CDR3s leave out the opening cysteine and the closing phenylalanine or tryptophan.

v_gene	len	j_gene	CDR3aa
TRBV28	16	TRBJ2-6	ASSLAAGTGSGANVLT
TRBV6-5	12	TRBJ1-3	ASYGTASGNTIY
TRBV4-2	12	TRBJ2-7	ASSQDGGIDEQY
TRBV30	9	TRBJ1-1	AWSGGSEAF
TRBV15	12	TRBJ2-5	ATSRDSGPETQY
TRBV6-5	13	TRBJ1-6	ASIASRTYNSPLH
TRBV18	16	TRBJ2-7	ASSSFPGRRNKTYEQY
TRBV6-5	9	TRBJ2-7	ASMMGGEQY
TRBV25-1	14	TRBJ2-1	ASSELSVGLYNEQF
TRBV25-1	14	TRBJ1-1	ASSEYRGQGDTEAF
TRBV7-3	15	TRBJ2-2	ASSFVPGAANTGELF
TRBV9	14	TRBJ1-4	ASSRSLGQGNEKLF
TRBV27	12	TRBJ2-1	ASTNGAGAGEQF
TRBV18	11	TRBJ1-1	ASSPLQNTEAF
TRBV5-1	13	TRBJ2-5	ASSVARATGETQY
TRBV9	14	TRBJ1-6	ASSVLSSGDNSPLH
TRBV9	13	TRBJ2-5	ASSGGTLFGETQY
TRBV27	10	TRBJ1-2	ASSFGGDGYT
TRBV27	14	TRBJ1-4	ASSTGDTSGREKLF
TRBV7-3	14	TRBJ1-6	ASSLLGQGRNSPLH
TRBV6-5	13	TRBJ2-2	ASSKGQRNTGELF
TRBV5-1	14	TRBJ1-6	ASSLSGTGNNSPLH
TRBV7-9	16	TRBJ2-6	ASSLTGTGRSGANVLT
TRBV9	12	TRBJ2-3	ASSVVQSTDTQY
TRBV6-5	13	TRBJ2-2	ASSYAGKIGGELF
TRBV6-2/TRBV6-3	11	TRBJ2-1	ASSYGTRNEQF